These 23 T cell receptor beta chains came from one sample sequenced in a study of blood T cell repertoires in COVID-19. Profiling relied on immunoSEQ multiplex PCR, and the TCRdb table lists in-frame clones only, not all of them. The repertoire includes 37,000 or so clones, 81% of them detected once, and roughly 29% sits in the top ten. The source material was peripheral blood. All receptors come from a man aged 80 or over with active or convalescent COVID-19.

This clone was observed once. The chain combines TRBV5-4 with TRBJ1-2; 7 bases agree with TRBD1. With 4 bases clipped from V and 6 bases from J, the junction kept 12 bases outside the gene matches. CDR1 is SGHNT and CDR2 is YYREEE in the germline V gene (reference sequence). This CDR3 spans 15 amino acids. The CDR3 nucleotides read TGTGCCAGCAGCCCGGAAAACAGGGGCTGGGATGGCTACACCTTC. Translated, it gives CASSPENRGWDGYTF.

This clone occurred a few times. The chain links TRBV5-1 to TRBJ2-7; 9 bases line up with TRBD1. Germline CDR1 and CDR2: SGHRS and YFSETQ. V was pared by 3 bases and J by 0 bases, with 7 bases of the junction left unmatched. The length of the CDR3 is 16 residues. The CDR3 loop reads CASSYRDRVISYEQYF. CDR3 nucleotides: TGCGCCAGCAGCTACCGGGACAGGGTTATCTCCTACGAGCAGTACTTC.

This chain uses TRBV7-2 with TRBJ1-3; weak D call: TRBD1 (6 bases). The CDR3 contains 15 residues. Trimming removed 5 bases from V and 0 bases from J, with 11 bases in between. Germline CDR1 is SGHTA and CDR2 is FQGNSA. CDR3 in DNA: TGTGCCAGCAGCCCCAAAGGGGGCTCTGGAAACACCATATATTTT. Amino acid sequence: CASSPKGGSGNTIYF. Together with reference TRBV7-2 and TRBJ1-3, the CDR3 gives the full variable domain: GAGVSQSPSNKVTEKGKDVELRCDPISGHTALYWYRQSLGQGLEFLIYFQGNSAPDKSGLPSDRFSAERTGGSVSTLTIQRTQQEDSAVYLCASSPKGGSGNTIYFGEGSWLTVV.

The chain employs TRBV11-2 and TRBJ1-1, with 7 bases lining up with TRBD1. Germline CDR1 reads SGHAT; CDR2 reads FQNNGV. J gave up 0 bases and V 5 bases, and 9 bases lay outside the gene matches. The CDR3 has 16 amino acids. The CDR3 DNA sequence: TGTGCCAGCAGCCCAGGGACAGACCTCATGAACACTGAAGCTTTCTTT. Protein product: CASSPGTDLMNTEAFF.

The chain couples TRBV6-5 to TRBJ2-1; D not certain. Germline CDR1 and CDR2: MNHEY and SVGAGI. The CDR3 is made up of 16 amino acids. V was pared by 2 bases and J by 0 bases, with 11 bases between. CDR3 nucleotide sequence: TGTGCCAGCAGTTACCAACAGTCGAGCTCCTACAATGAGCAGTTCTTC. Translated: CASSYQQSSSYNEQFF.

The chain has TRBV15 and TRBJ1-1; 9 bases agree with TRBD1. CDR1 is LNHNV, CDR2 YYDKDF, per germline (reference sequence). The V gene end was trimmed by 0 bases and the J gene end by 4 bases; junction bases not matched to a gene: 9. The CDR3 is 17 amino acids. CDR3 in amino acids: CATSRDFRDRVGTEAFF. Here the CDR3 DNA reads TGTGCCACCAGCAGAGATTTCCGGGACAGGGTGGGCACTGAAGCTTTCTTT.

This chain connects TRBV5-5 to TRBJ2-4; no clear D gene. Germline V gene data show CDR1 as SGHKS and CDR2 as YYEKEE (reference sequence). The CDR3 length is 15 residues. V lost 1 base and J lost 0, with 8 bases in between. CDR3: CASSLQASAKNIQYF. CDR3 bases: TGTGCCAGCAGCTTGCAGGCCTCAGCCAAAAACATTCAGTACTTC.

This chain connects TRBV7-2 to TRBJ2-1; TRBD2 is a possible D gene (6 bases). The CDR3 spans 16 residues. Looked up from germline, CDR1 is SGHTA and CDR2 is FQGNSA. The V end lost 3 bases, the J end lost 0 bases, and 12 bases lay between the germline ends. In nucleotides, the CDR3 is TGTGCCAGCAGCTTGACTAGACTTCACTCCTACAATGAGCAGTTCTTC. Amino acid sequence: CASSLTRLHSYNEQFF.

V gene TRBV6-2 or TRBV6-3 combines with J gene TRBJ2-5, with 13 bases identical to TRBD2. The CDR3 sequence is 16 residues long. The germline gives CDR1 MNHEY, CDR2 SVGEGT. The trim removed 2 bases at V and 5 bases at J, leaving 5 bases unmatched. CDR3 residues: CASSYALAGGPETQYF. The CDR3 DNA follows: TGTGCCAGCAGTTACGCACTAGCGGGGGGGCCCGAGACCCAGTACTTC.

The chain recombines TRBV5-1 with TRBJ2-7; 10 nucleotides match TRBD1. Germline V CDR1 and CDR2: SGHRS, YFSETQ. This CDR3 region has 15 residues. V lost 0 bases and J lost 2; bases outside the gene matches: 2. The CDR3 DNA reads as TGCGCCAGCAGCTTGGTCGGGACAGGGGCCTACGAGCAGTACTTC. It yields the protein CASSLVGTGAYEQYF.

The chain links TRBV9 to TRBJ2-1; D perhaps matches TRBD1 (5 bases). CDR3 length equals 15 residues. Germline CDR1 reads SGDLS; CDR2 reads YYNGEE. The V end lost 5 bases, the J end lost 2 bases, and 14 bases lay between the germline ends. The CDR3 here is CASSVTDYAYNEQFF. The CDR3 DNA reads TGTGCCAGCAGTGTGACAGATTACGCCTACAATGAGCAGTTCTTC. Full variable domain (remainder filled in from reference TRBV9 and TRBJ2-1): DSGVTQTPKHLITATGQRVTLRCSPRSGDLSVYWYQQSLDQGLQFLIQYYNGEERAKGNILERFSAQQFPDLHSELNLSSLELGDSALYFCASSVTDYAYNEQFFGPGTRLTVL.

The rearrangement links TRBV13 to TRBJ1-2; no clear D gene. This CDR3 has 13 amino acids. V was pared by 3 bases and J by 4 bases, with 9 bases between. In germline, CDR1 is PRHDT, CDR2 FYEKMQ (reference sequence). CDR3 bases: TGTGCCAGCAGCTTGGGCAGAGCCTATGGCTACACCTTC. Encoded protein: CASSLGRAYGYTF. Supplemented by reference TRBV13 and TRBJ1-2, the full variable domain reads AAGVIQSPRHLIKEKRETATLKCYPIPRHDTVYWYQQGPGQDPQFLISFYEKMQSDKGSIPDRFSAQQFSDYHSELNMSSLELGDSALYFCASSLGRAYGYTFGSGTRLTVV.

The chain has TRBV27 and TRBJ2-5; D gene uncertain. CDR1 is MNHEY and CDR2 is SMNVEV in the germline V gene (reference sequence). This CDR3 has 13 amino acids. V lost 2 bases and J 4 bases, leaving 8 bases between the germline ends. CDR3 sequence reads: CASSLNGRETQYF. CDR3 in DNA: TGTGCCAGCAGTTTAAATGGGCGAGAGACCCAGTACTTC.

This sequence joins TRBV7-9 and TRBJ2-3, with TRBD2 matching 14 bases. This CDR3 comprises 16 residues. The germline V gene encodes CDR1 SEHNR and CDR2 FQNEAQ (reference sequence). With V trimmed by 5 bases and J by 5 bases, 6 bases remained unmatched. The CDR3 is CASSLGTSGRRDTQYF. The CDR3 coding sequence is TGTGCCAGCAGCCTCGGGACTAGCGGGAGAAGAGATACGCAGTATTTT.

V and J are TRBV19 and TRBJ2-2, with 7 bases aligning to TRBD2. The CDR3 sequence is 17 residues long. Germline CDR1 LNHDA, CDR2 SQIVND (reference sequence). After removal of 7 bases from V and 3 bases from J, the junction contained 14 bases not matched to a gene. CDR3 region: CASNRGGGLTYTGELFF. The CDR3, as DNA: TGTGCCAGTAACCGTGGTGGGGGACTAACTTACACCGGGGAGCTGTTTTTT. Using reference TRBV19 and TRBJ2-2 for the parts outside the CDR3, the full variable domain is DGGITQSPKYLFRKEGQNVTLSCEQNLNHDAMYWYRQDPGQGLRLIYYSQIVNDFQKGDIAEGYSVSREKKESFPLTVTSAQKNPTAFYLCASNRGGGLTYTGELFFGEGSRLTVL.

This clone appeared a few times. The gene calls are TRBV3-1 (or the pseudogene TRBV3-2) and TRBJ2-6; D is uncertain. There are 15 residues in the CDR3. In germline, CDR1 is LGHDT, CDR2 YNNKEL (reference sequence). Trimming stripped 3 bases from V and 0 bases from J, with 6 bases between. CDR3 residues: CASSHQYSGANVLTF. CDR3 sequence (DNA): TGTGCCAGCAGCCACCAGTACTCTGGGGCCAACGTCCTGACTTTC.

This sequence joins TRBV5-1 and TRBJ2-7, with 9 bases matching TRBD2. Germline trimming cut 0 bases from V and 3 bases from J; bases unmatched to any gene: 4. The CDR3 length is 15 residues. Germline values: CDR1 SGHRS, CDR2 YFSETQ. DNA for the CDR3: TGCGCCAGCAGCTTGGCCGGGACTAGCAGCTACGAGCAGTACTTC. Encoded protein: CASSLAGTSSYEQYF.

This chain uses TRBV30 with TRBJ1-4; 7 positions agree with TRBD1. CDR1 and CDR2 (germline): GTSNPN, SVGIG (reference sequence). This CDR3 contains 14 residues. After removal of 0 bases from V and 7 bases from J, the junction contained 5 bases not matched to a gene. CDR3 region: CAWSVGTGAEKLFF. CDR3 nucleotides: TGTGCCTGGAGTGTGGGTACAGGGGCTGAAAAACTGTTTTTT. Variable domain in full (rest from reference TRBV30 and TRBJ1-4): SQTIHQWPATLVQPVGSPLSLECTVEGTSNPNLYWYRQAAGRGLQLLFYSVGIGQISSEVPQNLSASRPQDRQFILSSKKLLLSDSGFYLCAWSVGTGAEKLFFGSGTQLSVL.

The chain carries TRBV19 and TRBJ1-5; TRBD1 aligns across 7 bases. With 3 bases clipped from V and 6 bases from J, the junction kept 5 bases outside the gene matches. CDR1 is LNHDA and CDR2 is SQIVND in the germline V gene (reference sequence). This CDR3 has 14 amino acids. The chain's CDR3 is CASSILTGSQPQHF. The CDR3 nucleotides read TGTGCCAGTAGTATTCTGACAGGGAGTCAGCCCCAGCATTTT.

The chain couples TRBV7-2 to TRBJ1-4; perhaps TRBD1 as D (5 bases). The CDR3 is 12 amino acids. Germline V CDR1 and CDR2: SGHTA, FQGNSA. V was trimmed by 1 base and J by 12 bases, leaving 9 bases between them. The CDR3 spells CASSLDWGELFF. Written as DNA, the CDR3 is TGTGCCAGCAGCTTAGATTGGGGCGAACTGTTTTTT.

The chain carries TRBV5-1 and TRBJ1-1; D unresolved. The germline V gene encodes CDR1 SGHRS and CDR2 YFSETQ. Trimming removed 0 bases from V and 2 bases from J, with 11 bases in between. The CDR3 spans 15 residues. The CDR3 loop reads CASSLAAGLNTEAFF. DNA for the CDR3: TGCGCCAGCAGCTTGGCGGCAGGATTAAACACTGAAGCTTTCTTT.

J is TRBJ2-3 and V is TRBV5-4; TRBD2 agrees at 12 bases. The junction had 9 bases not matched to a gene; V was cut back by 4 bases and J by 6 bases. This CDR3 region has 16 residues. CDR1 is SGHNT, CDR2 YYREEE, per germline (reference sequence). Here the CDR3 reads CASSAQTSGGGDTQYF. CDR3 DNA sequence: TGTGCCAGCAGCGCACAGACTAGCGGGGGAGGGGATACGCAGTATTTT.

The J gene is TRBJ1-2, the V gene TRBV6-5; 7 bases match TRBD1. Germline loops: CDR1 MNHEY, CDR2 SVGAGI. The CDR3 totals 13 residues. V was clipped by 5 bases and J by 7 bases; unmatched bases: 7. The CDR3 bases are TGTGCCAGCAGTCCAGACAGGGTTTTTGGCTACACCTTC. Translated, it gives CASSPDRVFGYTF.